These 22 T cell receptor beta chains originate from one sample sequenced in a study of blood T cell repertoires in COVID-19. This table comes from immunoSEQ multiplex PCR, and its TCRdb copy is limited to in-frame clones, with some not included. In the table there are about 13,000 clones, around 89% of which are singletons. Input material: peripheral blood. The origin of the receptors is a human donor with active COVID-19. The donor label of this sample is uncertain.

In nucleotides, the CDR3 is TGTGCTAGTGGTTTGGTAGGGGTTACGCAGTATTTT. Translation: CASGLVGVTQYF. This rearrangement joins TRBV12-5 to TRBJ2-3; possibly TRBD1 for D (5 bases). V lost 0 bases and J 8 bases, leaving 6 bases between the germline ends. The length of the CDR3 is 12 residues. Germline assignment: CDR1 LGHNT and CDR2 FRNRAP.

The chain carries TRBV6-5 and TRBJ1-2; 7 positions match TRBD1. The CDR3 extends over 15 amino acids. CDR1 is MNHEY, CDR2 SVGAGI, per germline. The trim removed 4 bases at V and 4 bases at J, leaving 9 bases unmatched. The CDR3 loop reads CASSFTGVLGYGYTF. The CDR3 DNA reads TGTGCCAGCAGTTTTACAGGGGTCCTCGGCTATGGCTACACCTTC.

The J gene is TRBJ1-3, the V gene TRBV19; D uncertain. Germline assignment: CDR1 LNHDA and CDR2 SQIVND (reference sequence). V was cut by 7 bases and J by 0 bases, with 7 bases left in between. The CDR3 is 13 residues long. Here the CDR3 reads CASTVSSGNTIYF. CDR3 coding DNA: TGTGCCAGTACGGTGAGCTCTGGAAACACCATATATTTT. The variable domain in full, completed from reference TRBV19 and TRBJ1-3, reads DGGITQSPKYLFRKEGQNVTLSCEQNLNHDAMYWYRQDPGQGLRLIYYSQIVNDFQKGDIAEGYSVSREKKESFPLTVTSAQKNPTAFYLCASTVSSGNTIYFGEGSWLTVV.

The chain recombines TRBV6-5 with TRBJ2-1; D perhaps matches TRBD1 (6 bases). The CDR3 consists of 14 residues. CDR1 and CDR2 from the germline V gene are MNHEY and SVGAGI. V was clipped by 6 bases and J by 5 bases, with 14 bases between them. The CDR3 coding sequence is TGTGCCAGCAGACGAGGACAGAAGAACAATGAGCAGTTCTTC. Translating gives CASRRGQKNNEQFF.

The chain uses TRBV3-1 (or the pseudogene TRBV3-2) and TRBJ1-2; D is unclear. Trimming took 0 bases from V and 5 from J, leaving 7 bases between them. Germline V lookup: CDR1 LGHDT, CDR2 YNNKEL (reference sequence). The CDR3 has 13 residues. The chain's CDR3 is CASSQEGRYGYTF. The CDR3 DNA reads as TGTGCCAGCAGCCAAGAAGGCAGGTATGGCTACACCTTC.

The chain carries TRBV10-3 and TRBJ1-2; D might be TRBD1 (5 bases). The germline V gene encodes CDR1 ENHRY and CDR2 SYGVKD. CDR3 size: 16 residues. V was trimmed by 2 bases and J by 1 base, leaving 14 bases between them. This chain's CDR3 is CAISERTGTYNYGYTF. DNA of the CDR3: TGTGCCATCAGTGAGCGAACCGGGACTTATAACTATGGCTACACCTTC.

The chain uses TRBV5-1 and TRBJ2-1; 8 nucleotides line up with TRBD2. CDR1 SGHRS and CDR2 YFSETQ come from the germline V gene. Losses at the gene ends were 5 bases for V and 8 bases for J; bases not matched to a gene: 9. The CDR3 totals 14 residues. CDR3 in amino acids: CASRAWRGADEQFF. The CDR3 nucleotides read TGCGCCAGCAGGGCATGGCGGGGGGCAGATGAGCAGTTCTTC.

The chain has TRBV6-6 and TRBJ1-2; perhaps TRBD1 as D (6 bases). Trimming cost V 5 bases and J 3 bases, with 19 bases left between them. This CDR3 has 16 residues. CDR1 and CDR2 (germline): MNHNY, SVGAGI (reference sequence). CDR3 protein: CASSTSDRQWHYGYTF. For the CDR3, the DNA is TGTGCCAGCAGTACATCCGACAGGCAGTGGCACTATGGCTACACCTTC.

The chain is built from TRBV29-1 and TRBJ1-2, with TRBD1 as a possible D gene (5 bases). From germline, CDR1 is SQVTM and CDR2 ANQGSEA. V was pared by 7 bases and J by 7 bases, with 16 bases between. The CDR3 extends over 12 amino acids. CDR3 region: CSAPGGEGGYTF. The CDR3 DNA reads as TGCAGCGCCCCGGGGGGAGAGGGTGGCTACACCTTC.

V is TRBV5-1 and J is TRBJ2-1, with 8 bases matching TRBD2. Germline V gives CDR1 SGHRS, CDR2 YFSETQ. After removal of 4 bases from V and 6 bases from J, the junction contained 15 bases not matched to a gene. This CDR3 has 17 amino acids. The CDR3: CASSPAKGLGSFNEQFF. Here the CDR3 DNA reads TGCGCCAGCAGCCCAGCCAAGGGACTAGGATCGTTCAATGAGCAGTTCTTC.

The V gene is TRBV19, the J gene TRBJ1-5; D is uncertain. V was trimmed by 8 bases and J by 5 bases, leaving 16 bases between them. Germline lookup yields CDR1 LNHDA and CDR2 SQIVND (reference sequence). This CDR3 is built from 14 residues. Written as DNA, the CDR3 is TGTGCCAGTGGTAACCTGTTGGCCTATCAGCCCCAGCATTTT. Its translation: CASGNLLAYQPQHF.

This clone was seen a handful of times. The chain couples TRBV29-1 to TRBJ2-1; D perhaps matches TRBD1 (5 bases). The CDR3 sequence is 14 residues long. Per germline, CDR1 SQVTM and CDR2 ANQGSEA. V shed 5 bases and J shed 0 bases, with 11 bases lying between them. The CDR3 loop is CSVKFTGSYNEQFF. For the CDR3, the DNA is TGCAGCGTTAAGTTTACAGGCTCCTACAATGAGCAGTTCTTC.

The gene calls are TRBV28 and TRBJ1-1; TRBD1 aligns across 8 bases. Germline lookup yields CDR1 MDHEN and CDR2 SYDVKM. The CDR3 has 14 residues. Germline trimming cut 8 bases from V and 1 base from J; bases unmatched to any gene: 6. CDR3 DNA: TGTGCCAGCCGCCGGGACAGGCCGAACACTGAAGCTTTCTTT. It is translated as CASRRDRPNTEAFF.

The genes are TRBV14 and TRBJ1-5; possibly TRBD1 for D (6 bases). Germline-derived CDR1 and CDR2 are SGHDN and FVKESK. This CDR3 has 20 residues. V lost 0 bases, J lost 5 bases, and 26 bases lay in between. The CDR3 region has the DNA TGTGCCAGCAGCCAAGATTCGGTGCGGGGGGGCACCCGGCCGCATCAGCCCCAGCATTTT. This translates into CASSQDSVRGGTRPHQPQHF.

This clone turned up a few times. This chain uses TRBV11-2 with TRBJ2-5; TRBD2 is a possible D gene (6 bases). Germline values: CDR1 SGHAT, CDR2 FQNNGV. V shed 5 bases and J shed 1 base, with 14 bases lying between them. The CDR3 is 15 amino acids. CDR3 nucleotides: TGTGCCAGCAGCCCCCCTCTAGCGACCCAAGAGACCCAGTACTTC. This translates into CASSPPLATQETQYF.

The J gene is TRBJ2-3, the V gene TRBV5-4; 12 bases map to TRBD2. CDR1 and CDR2 from the germline V gene are SGHNT and YYREEE (reference sequence). The CDR3 has 17 amino acids. Germline trimming cut 3 bases from V and 4 bases from J; bases unmatched to any gene: 9. The CDR3, as DNA: TGTGCCAGCAGCTCCCCTCCTAGCGGGGGGGTATCAGATACGCAGTATTTT. Its translation is CASSSPPSGGVSDTQYF.

The J gene is TRBJ2-4, the V gene TRBV3-1 (or the pseudogene TRBV3-2); 7 nucleotides align to TRBD2. CDR1 LGHDT and CDR2 YNNKEL come from the germline V gene (reference sequence). The CDR3 runs 15 residues. V lost 4 bases, J lost 6 bases, and 9 bases stayed unmatched. The CDR3 DNA reads TGTGCCAGCAGCCTCGGCGGGGGTGTCAGAAACATTCAGTACTTC. It is translated as CASSLGGGVRNIQYF.

In regard to this clone: The junction does not match germline at one end; this may be a read error. The rearrangement uses TRBV7-2 and TRBJ2-5, with 10 bases aligning to TRBD2. The germline gives CDR1 SGHTA, CDR2 FQGNSA. The CDR3 is made up of 15 amino acids. For the CDR3, the DNA is TGTGCCAGCACCTTACCGACTAGCGGGCTAGAGACCCAGTACTTC. Translated: CASTLPTSGLETQYF.

The chain is built from TRBV6-5 and TRBJ2-1, with 11 bases fitting TRBD2. Germline V gene data show CDR1 as MNHEY and CDR2 as SVGAGI. This CDR3 comprises 15 residues. The trim removed 7 bases at V and 3 bases at J, leaving 5 bases unmatched. CDR3 region: CASIPGTSGYNEQFF. Written as DNA, the CDR3 is TGTGCCAGCATTCCCGGGACTAGCGGCTACAATGAGCAGTTCTTC.

The chain is built from TRBV6-5 and TRBJ1-1; the D is unclear. The CDR3 covers 13 residues. The V gene's germline CDR1 is MNHEY and CDR2 SVGAGI. V lost 9 bases and J 1 base, leaving 12 bases between the germline ends. This CDR3 reads CASPQITNTEAFF. CDR3 sequence (DNA): TGTGCCAGTCCACAGATCACGAACACTGAAGCTTTCTTT.

The J gene is TRBJ2-3, the V gene TRBV10-3; D is possibly TRBD2 (6 bases). The CDR3 length is 14 residues. V was cut by 7 bases and J by 4 bases, with 15 bases left in between. CDR1 ENHRY and CDR2 SYGVKD come from the germline V gene. CDR3 nucleotides: TGTGCCATCACCGGAGCCGGGGGTCCAGATACGCAGTATTTT. Amino acid sequence: CAITGAGGPDTQYF.

In this sample, this clone turned up a few times. CDR3: CASRWTGTGELFF. CDR3 DNA sequence: TGTGCCAGCAGATGGACAGGGACCGGGGAGCTGTTTTTT. The genes are TRBV6-6 and TRBJ2-2, with 8 positions matching TRBD1. After removal of 6 bases from V and 5 bases from J, the junction contained 2 bases not matched to a gene. CDR1 MNHNY and CDR2 SVGAGI come from the germline V gene (reference sequence). The CDR3 is made up of 13 amino acids.